This is a list of T cell receptor beta chains from one sample in a study of blood T cell repertoires in COVID-19. The repertoire was sequenced with immunoSEQ multiplex PCR; TCRdb's copy has only in-frame clones and lacks some. The data contain over 600,000 clones, 70% to 90% of them singletons. The sample taken for sequencing was peripheral blood. The receptors originated from a woman between 18 and 29 years old with acute or convalescent COVID-19. The CDR3 runs from the conserved cysteine through the conserved F or W. The D gene is left open where the match is weak. Rows give clone size only sometimes, using once, few, many, or a class for an expanded clone.

j_gene | v_gene | abundance | d_gene | CDR3aa | CDR3nt
TRBJ1-1 | TRBV5-1 | - | TRBD1 | CASSQADRAPLAFF | TGCGCCAGCAGCCAGGCGGACAGGGCCCCTCTTGCTTTCTTT
TRBJ1-2 | TRBV27 | - | - | CASSLSTGFGYTF | TGTGCCAGCAGTTTATCGACAGGATTCGGCTACACCTTC
TRBJ1-1 | TRBV27 | few | - | CASSPARQNTEAFF | TGTGCCAGCAGTCCGGCTCGACAGAACACTGAAGCTTTCTTT
TRBJ1-2 | TRBV3-1/TRBV3-2 | - | TRBD1 | CASTGGTFWGYTF | TGTGCCAGCACAGGGGGCACCTTTTGGGGCTACACCTTC
TRBJ2-1 | TRBV6-2/TRBV6-3 | - | - | CASSYSLLGGSYNEQFF | TGTGCCAGCAGTTACTCCCTCTTAGGGGGATCGTACAATGAGCAGTTCTTC
TRBJ2-3 | TRBV9 | - | - | CASSVGGAPTDTQYF | TGTGCCAGCAGCGTGGGGGGGGCCCCCACAGATACGCAGTATTTT
TRBJ1-4 | TRBV6-6 | - | - | CASSYRWRLFF | TGTGCCAGCAGTTACCGTTGGAGACTGTTTTTT
TRBJ1-2 | TRBV28 | - | TRBD1 | CASRTGQGFWSYTF | TGTGCCAGCAGGACGGGACAGGGTTTTTGGAGCTACACCTTC
TRBJ2-5 | TRBV7-9 | - | - | CASSPGRAQETQYF | TGTGCCAGCAGCCCCGGGAGAGCCCAAGAGACCCAGTACTTC
TRBJ1-6 | TRBV2 | - | - | CASSAFQGSPLHF | TGTGCCAGCAGTGCCTTCCAGGGCTCACCCCTCCACTTT
TRBJ2-7 | TRBV9 | - | - | CASSPGGYYEQYF | TGTGCCAGCAGCCCAGGCGGGTACTACGAGCAGTACTTC
TRBJ2-2 | TRBV18 | - | - | CASSPASESTGELFF | TGTGCCAGCTCACCAGCCAGCGAAAGCACCGGGGAGCTGTTTTTT
TRBJ2-7 | TRBV27 | - | TRBD1 | CASSPGQGESEQYF | TGTGCCAGCAGTCCGGGACAGGGGGAGAGTGAGCAGTACTTC
TRBJ1-6 | TRBV19 | - | TRBD1 | CASSTRTGSNSNSPLHF | TGTGCCAGTAGTACCCGGACAGGGAGCAACTCCAATTCACCCCTCCACTTT
TRBJ1-1 | TRBV7-9 | few | TRBD1 | CATNRGLPEAFF | TGTGCGACGAACAGGGGGCTCCCTGAAGCTTTCTTT
TRBJ1-4 | TRBV7-9 | - | - | CASRDGGNEKLFF | TGTGCCAGCAGGGACGGGGGGAATGAAAAACTGTTTTTT
TRBJ1-4 | TRBV7-9 | - | TRBD1 | CASSRDRGREKLFF | TGTGCCAGCAGCCGGGACAGGGGGCGAGAAAAACTGTTTTTT
TRBJ1-2 | TRBV5-6 | - | - | CASIALRTNYGYTF | TGTGCCAGCATAGCGCTCCGTACTAACTATGGCTACACCTTC
TRBJ1-2 | TRBV27 | - | TRBD1 | CASSLAPTGGVNYGYTF | TGTGCCAGCAGTTTAGCCCCTACAGGGGGGGTTAACTATGGCTACACCTTC
TRBJ2-3 | TRBV14 | - | - | CASSQDPTQYRSPSTDTQYF | TGTGCCAGCAGCCAAGATCCCACGCAATACAGGTCCCCTAGCACAGATACGCAGTATTTT
TRBJ1-1 | TRBV5-1 | - | - | CASKGGTEAFF | TGCGCCAGCAAGGGAGGCACTGAAGCTTTCTTT
TRBJ2-2 | TRBV9 | - | - | CASSVWTGNTGELFF | TGTGCCAGCAGCGTATGGACGGGAAACACCGGGGAGCTGTTTTTT
TRBJ1-1 | TRBV5-1 | - | - | CASSTKNTEAFF | TGCGCCAGCAGCACAAAGAACACTGAAGCTTTCTTT
TRBJ1-6 | TRBV7-2 | - | TRBD1 | CASSPRGQGLGYNSPLHF | TGTGCCAGCAGCCCGCGCGGACAGGGGCTTGGTTACAATTCACCCCTCCACTTT
TRBJ1-1 | TRBV4-2 | - | - | CASSHDPGTEAFF | TGTGCCAGCAGCCACGACCCGGGGACTGAAGCTTTCTTT
TRBJ1-2 | TRBV29-1 | once | - | CSVEDDSNYGYTF | TGCAGCGTTGAAGACGACAGTAACTATGGCTACACCTTC
TRBJ1-5 | TRBV24-1 | - | TRBD1 | CATSSQGTNQPQHF | TGTGCCACCAGTTCACAGGGGACCAATCAGCCCCAGCATTTT
TRBJ1-2 | TRBV11-2 | - | - | CASSLEGSGWDYGYTF | TGTGCCAGCAGCTTAGAAGGGTCGGGATGGGACTATGGCTACACCTTC
TRBJ2-1 | TRBV7-2 | - | - | CASSLDVGSSYNEQFF | TGTGCCAGCAGCTTAGATGTGGGCAGCTCCTACAATGAGCAGTTCTTC
TRBJ2-2 | TRBV7-2 | - | - | CASSPQGSITGELFF | TGTGCCAGCAGCCCGCAGGGTAGTATTACCGGGGAGCTGTTTTTT
TRBJ1-2 | TRBV30 | - | - | CAWSSGVNYGYTF | TGTGCCTGGAGTTCCGGAGTTAACTATGGCTACACCTTC
TRBJ2-7 | TRBV6-5 | - | TRBD2 | CASNQASGVYEQYF | TGTGCCAGCAATCAGGCTAGCGGGGTCTACGAGCAGTACTTC
TRBJ2-3 | TRBV9 | once | TRBD1 | CASSGQGHTDTQYF | TGTGCCAGCAGCGGACAGGGGCACACAGATACGCAGTATTTT
TRBJ1-2 | TRBV18 | - | - | CASSREELLYGYTF | TGTGCCAGCTCACGGGAGGAGCTCCTTTATGGCTACACCTTC
TRBJ1-6 | TRBV28 | - | - | CASSDRGGAGRESPLHF | TGTGCCAGCAGTGACCGAGGGGGGGCAGGGAGAGAGTCACCCCTCCACTTT
TRBJ1-3 | TRBV6-2/TRBV6-3 | - | - | CASSYGARSGNTIYF | TGTGCCAGCAGTTATGGGGCGCGCTCTGGAAACACCATATATTTT
TRBJ2-5 | TRBV5-1 | - | - | CASSPGGPQETQYF | TGCGCCAGCAGCCCTGGAGGGCCTCAAGAGACCCAGTACTTC
TRBJ2-5 | TRBV10-3 | few | TRBD2 | CAISDAGVYQETQYF | TGTGCCATCAGTGATGCGGGGGTTTACCAAGAGACCCAGTACTTC
TRBJ2-2 | TRBV18 | - | - | CASSPKLGATGELFF | TGTGCCAGCTCACCCAAACTAGGTGCCACCGGGGAGCTGTTTTTT
TRBJ2-3 | TRBV27 | - | TRBD1 | CASSPSTGAFTDTQYF | TGTGCCAGCAGTCCCTCCACAGGGGCCTTCACAGATACGCAGTATTTT
TRBJ1-4 | TRBV27 | - | - | CASSGRDQEKLFF | TGTGCCAGCAGTGGGCGTGACCAGGAAAAACTGTTTTTT
TRBJ1-2 | TRBV18 | - | TRBD1 | CASSPITSRGQGGYGYTF | TGTGCCAGCTCACCAATAACTTCCCGTGGACAGGGAGGCTATGGCTACACCTTC
TRBJ1-1 | TRBV2 | - | - | CASLKNTEAFF | TGTGCCAGCTTAAAGAACACTGAAGCTTTCTTT
TRBJ2-1 | TRBV24-1 | - | - | CATSDPRIHNEQFF | TGTGCCACCAGTGATCCGAGGATCCACAATGAGCAGTTCTTC
TRBJ1-6 | TRBV12-3/TRBV12-4 | - | - | CASSRSYNSPLHF | TGTGCCAGCTCGCGCTCCTATAATTCACCCCTCCACTTT
TRBJ2-7 | TRBV5-1 | once | - | CASSLEGRASYEQYF | TGCGCCAGCAGCTTGGAGGGCAGGGCTTCCTACGAGCAGTACTTC